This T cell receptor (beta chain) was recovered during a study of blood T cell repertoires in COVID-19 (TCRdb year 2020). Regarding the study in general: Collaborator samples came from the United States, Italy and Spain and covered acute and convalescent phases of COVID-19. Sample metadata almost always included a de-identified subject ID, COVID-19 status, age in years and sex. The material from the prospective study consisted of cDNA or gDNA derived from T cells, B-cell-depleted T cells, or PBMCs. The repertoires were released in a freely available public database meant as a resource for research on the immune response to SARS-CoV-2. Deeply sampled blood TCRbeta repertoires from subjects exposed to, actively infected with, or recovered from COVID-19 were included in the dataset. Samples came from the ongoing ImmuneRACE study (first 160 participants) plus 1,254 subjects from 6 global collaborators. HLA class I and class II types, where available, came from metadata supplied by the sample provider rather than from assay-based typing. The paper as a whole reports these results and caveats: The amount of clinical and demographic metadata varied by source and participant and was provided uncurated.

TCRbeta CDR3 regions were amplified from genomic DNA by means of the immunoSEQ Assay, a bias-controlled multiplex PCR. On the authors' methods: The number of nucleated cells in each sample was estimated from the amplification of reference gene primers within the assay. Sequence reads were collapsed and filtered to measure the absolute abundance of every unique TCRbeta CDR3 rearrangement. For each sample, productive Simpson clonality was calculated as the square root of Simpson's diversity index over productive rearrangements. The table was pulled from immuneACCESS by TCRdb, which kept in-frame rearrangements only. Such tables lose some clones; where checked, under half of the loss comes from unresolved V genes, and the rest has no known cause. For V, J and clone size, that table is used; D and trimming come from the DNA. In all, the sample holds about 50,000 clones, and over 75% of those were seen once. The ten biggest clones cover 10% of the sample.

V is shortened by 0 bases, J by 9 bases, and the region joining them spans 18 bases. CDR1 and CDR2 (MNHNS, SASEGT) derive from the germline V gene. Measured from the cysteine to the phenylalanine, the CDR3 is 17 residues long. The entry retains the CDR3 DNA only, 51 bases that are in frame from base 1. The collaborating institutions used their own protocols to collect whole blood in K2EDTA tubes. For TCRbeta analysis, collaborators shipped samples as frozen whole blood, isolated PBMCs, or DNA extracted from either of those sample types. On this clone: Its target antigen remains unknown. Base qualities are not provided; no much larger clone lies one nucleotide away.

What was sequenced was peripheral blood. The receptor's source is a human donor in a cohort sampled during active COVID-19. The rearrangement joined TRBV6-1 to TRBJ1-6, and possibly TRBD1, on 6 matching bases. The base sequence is TGTGCCAGCAGTGAAGCGATTTTTTCAGGGGAAGGTTCACCCCTCCACTTT. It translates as CASSEAIFSGEGSPLHF.